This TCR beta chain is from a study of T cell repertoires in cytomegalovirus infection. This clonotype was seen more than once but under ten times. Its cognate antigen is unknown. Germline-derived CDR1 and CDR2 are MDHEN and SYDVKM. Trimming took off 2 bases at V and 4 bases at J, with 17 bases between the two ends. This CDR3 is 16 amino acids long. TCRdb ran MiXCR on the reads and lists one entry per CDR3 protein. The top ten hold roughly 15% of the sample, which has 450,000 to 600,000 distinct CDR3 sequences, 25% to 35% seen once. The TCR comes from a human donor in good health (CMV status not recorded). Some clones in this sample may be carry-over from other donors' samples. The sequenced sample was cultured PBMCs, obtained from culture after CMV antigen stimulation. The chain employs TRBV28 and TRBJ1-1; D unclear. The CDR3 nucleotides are TGTGCCAGCAGTTTAAGTACCGGTCGTCCTGGCACTGAAGCTTTCTTT. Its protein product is CASSLSTGRPGTEAFF.